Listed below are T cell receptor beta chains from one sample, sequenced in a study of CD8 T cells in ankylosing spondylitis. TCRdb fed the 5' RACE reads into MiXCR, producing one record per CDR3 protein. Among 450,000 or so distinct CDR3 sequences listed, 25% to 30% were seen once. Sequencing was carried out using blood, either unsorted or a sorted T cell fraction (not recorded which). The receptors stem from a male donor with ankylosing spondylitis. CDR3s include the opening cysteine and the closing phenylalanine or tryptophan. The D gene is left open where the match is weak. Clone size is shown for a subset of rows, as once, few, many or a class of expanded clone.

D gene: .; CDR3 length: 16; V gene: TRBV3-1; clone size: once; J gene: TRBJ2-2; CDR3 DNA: TGTGCCAGCAGCCCTACCGGGACGATGAACACCGGGGAGCTGTTTTTT; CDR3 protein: CASSPTGTMNTGELFF
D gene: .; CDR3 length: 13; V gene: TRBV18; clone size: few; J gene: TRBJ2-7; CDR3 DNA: TGTGCCAGCTCGTCTGGCCGAGACTACGAGCAGTACTTC; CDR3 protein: CASSSGRDYEQYF
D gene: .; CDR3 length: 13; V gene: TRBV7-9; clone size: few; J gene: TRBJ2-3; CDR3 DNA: TGTGCCAGCAGCTTAGACATCCCAGATACGCAGTATTTT; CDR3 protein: CASSLDIPDTQYF
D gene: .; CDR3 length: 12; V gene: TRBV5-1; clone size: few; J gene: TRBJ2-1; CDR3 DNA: TGCGCCAGCAGCTTAACTTGGAATGAGCAGTTCTTC; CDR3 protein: CASSLTWNEQFF
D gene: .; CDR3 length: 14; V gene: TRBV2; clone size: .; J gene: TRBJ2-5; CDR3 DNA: TGTGCCAGCAGTGAAGTTATGCCCCAAGAGACCCAGTACTTC; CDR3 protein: CASSEVMPQETQYF
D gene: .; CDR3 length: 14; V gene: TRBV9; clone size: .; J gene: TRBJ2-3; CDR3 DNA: TGTGCCAGCAGCGTAGGGGCTACTACAGATACGCAGTATTTT; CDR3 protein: CASSVGATTDTQYF
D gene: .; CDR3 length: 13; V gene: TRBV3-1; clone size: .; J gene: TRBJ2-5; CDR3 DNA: TGTGCCAGCAGCAACGGGGCACAAGAGACCCAGTACTTC; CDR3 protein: CASSNGAQETQYF
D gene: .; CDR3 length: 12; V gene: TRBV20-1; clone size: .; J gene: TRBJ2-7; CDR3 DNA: TGCAGTGCCGTCCAGGGGTCCTACGAGCAGTACTTC; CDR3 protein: CSAVQGSYEQYF
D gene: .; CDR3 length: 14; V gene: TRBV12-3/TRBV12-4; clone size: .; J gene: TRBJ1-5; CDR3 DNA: TGTGCCAGCAGCCCAACCTCCTCATTTCAGCCCCAGCATTTT; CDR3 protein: CASSPTSSFQPQHF
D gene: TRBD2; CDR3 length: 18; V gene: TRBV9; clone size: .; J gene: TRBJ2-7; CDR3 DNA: TGTGCCAGCAGCGTCCAGGTCCGGACTAGCGGGAGTCTCAACGAGCAGTACTTC; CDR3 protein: CASSVQVRTSGSLNEQYF
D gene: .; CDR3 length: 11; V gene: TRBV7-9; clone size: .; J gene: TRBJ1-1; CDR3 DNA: TGTGCCAGCAGCCCGGGGCAGGAAGCTTTCTTT; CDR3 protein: CASSPGQEAFF
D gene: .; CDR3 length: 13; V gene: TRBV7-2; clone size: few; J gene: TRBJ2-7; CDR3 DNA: TGTGCCAGCAGCTTATTCCAGGGCGCCGAGCAGTACTTC; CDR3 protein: CASSLFQGAEQYF
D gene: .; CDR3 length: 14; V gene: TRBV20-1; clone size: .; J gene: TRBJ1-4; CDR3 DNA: TGCAGTGTGGTGTCGGTCGCAACTAATGAAAAACTGTTTTTT; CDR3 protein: CSVVSVATNEKLFF
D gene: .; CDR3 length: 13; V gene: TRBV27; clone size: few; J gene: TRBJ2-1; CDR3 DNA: TGTGCCAGTAGACTCAACTCCTACAATGAGCAGTTCTTC; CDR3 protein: CASRLNSYNEQFF
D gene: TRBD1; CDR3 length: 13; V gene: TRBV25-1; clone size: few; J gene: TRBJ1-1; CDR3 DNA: TGTGCCAGCAGTGAGACAGGGGGCACTGAAGCTTTCTTT; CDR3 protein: CASSETGGTEAFF
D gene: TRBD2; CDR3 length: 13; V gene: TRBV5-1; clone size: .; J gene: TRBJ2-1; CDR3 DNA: TGCGCCAGCAGCTCCCCGACTAGCGTCGTGCAGTTCTTC; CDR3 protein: CASSSPTSVVQFF
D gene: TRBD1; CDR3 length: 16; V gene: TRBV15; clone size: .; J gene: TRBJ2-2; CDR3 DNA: TGTGCCACCAGCAGAGGCCGGGACAGCACCACCGGGGAGCTGTTTTTT; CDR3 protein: CATSRGRDSTTGELFF
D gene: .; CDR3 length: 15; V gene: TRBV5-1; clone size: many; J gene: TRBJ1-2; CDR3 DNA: TGCGCCAGCAGCTTGGCCGTAGGCCTTAATAGTGGCTACACCTTC; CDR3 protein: CASSLAVGLNSGYTF
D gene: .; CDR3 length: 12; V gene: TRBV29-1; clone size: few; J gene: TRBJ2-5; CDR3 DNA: TGCAGCTATGGACACGTTCAAGAGACCCAGTACTTC; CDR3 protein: CSYGHVQETQYF
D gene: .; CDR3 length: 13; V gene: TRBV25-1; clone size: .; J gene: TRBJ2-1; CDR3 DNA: TGTGCCAGCAGTGAATTCTCCTACAATGAGCAGTTCTTC; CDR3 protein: CASSEFSYNEQFF
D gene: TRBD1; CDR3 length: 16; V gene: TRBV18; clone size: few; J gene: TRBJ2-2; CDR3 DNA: TGTGCCAGCTCAACTTCGACAGGGACGGGCACCGGGGAGCTGTTTTTT; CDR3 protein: CASSTSTGTGTGELFF
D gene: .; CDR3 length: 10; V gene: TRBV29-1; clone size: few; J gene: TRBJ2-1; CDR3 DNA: TGCAGCGTGCGCCCCAGAGAGCAGTTCTTC; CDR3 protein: CSVRPREQFF
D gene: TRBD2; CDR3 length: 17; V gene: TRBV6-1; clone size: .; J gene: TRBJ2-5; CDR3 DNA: TGTGCCAGCAGTGCGACTAGCGGACGGTTAGACCAAGAGACCCAGTACTTC; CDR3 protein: CASSATSGRLDQETQYF
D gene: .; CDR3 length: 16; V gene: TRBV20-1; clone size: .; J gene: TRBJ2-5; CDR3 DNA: TGCAGTGCTAGAGGCGGCTTATCTAGGGTGGGAGAGACCCAGTACTTC; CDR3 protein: CSARGGLSRVGETQYF
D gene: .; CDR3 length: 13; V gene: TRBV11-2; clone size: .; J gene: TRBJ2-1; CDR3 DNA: TGTGCCAGCAGCTTAGGGGGGCGAGGTACTCCTTTCTTC; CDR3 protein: CASSLGGRGTPFF
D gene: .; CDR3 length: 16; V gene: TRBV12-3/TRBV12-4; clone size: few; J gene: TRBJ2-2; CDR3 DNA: TGTGCCAGCAGTTTAGCTAAGGGGATGTACACCGGGGAGCTGTTTTTT; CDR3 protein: CASSLAKGMYTGELFF
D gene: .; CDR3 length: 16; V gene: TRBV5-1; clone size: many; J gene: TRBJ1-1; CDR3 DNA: TGCGCCAGCAGCCCTGGGGACCCCGAAGGACACACTGAAGCTTTCTTT; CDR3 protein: CASSPGDPEGHTEAFF
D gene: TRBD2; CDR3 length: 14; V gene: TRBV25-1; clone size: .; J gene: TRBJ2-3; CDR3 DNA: TGTGCCAGCGGGGAAGCGGGGAACACAGATACGCAGTATTTT; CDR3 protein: CASGEAGNTDTQYF
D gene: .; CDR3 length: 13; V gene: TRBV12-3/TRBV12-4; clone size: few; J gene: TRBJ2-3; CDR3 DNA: TGTGCCAGCAGATCCCACTCGCCCGATACGCAGTATTTT; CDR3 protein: CASRSHSPDTQYF
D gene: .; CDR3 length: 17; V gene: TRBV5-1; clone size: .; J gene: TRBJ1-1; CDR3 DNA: TGCGCCAGCAGCTTGGTCGGGGGCGCTCAGATTCGGACTGAAGCTTTCTTT; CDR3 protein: CASSLVGGAQIRTEAFF
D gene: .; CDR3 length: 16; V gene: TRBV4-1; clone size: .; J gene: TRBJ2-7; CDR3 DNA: TGCGCCAGCAGCCAAGATACCAACTACTACTCCTACGAGCAGTACTTC; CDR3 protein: CASSQDTNYYSYEQYF
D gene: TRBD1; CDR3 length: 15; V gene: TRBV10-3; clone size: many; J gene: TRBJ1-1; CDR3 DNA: TGTGCCATTGGGGGACAGGGGCTCATGAACACTGAAGCTTTCTTT; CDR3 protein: CAIGGQGLMNTEAFF
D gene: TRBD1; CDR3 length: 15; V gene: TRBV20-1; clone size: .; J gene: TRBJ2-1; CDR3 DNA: TGCAGTGCCCATAGGACAGGGGGGTATTACAATGAGCAGTTCTTC; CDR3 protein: CSAHRTGGYYNEQFF
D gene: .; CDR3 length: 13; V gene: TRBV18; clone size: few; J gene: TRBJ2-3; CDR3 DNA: TGTGCCAGCTCACCACCGTCGGGGGATACGCAGTATTTT; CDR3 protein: CASSPPSGDTQYF
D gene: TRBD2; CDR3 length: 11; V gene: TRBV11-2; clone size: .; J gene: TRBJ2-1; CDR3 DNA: TGTGCCAGCAGCTCTAGCGGGAGAGGGTTCTTC; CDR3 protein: CASSSSGRGFF
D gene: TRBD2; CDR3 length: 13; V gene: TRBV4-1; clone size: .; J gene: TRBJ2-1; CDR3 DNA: TGCGCCAGCAGCCGTCAGCGGGAGAGTGAGCAGTTCTTC; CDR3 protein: CASSRQRESEQFF
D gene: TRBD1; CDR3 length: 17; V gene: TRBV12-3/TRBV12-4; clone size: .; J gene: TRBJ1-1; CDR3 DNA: TGTGCCACCAAGCTTAGGGACAGGACGACAATGAACACTGAAGCTTTCTTT; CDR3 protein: CATKLRDRTTMNTEAFF
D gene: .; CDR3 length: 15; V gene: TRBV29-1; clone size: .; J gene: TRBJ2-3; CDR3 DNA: TGCAGCGTTGTGAGGGGGGCGCGTTTCACAGATACGCAGTATTTT; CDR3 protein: CSVVRGARFTDTQYF
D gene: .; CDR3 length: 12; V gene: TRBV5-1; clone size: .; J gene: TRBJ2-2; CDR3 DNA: TGCGCCAGCAGCCCTAGACAGGGGGAGCTGTTTTTT; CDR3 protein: CASSPRQGELFF
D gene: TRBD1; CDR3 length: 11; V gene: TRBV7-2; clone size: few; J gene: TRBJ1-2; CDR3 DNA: TGTGCCAGCAGCTTAGCGTGGGACAGACACTTC; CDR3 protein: CASSLAWDRHF